The 32 T cell receptor beta chains below come from one sample, sequenced in a study of CD8+CD57+ T cells in acquired aplastic anemia. Profiling that covered TCR beta VDJ and CDR3 relied on genomic DNA as its template. Each CDR3 protein is one row after TCRdb ran MiXCR on the reads. Counted here are about 120,000 distinct CDR3 sequences, 55% to 70% occurring once; the ten biggest clones make up around 29%. Sequenced patients had shown CD8+CD57+ cell expansion by flow cytometry. What was sequenced was sorted CD4+, CD8+, or CD8+CD57+ T cells (not recorded which) from PBMCs. Receptors originate from a human donor with aplastic anemia.

This chain links TRBV9 with TRBJ1-6, with 10 bases fitting TRBD1. Germline V gene lookup returns CDR1 SGDLS and CDR2 YYNGEE. The CDR3 runs to 15 residues. V dropped 5 bases and J dropped 5; count of bases not matched to a gene: 4. The chain's CDR3 is CASSAGTGDNSPLHF. The CDR3 DNA reads as TGTGCCAGCAGTGCCGGGACAGGGGATAATTCACCCCTCCACTTT.

This clonotype was observed at least ten times. The genes are TRBV5-5 and TRBJ2-7; no clear D. Germline CDR1 is SGHKS and CDR2 is YYEKEE (reference sequence). CDR3 length equals 14 residues. V lost 0 bases and J lost 3, with 10 bases in between. For the CDR3, the DNA is TGTGCCAGCAGCTTGGGGGCAGAAAGCTACGAGCAGTACTTC. This translates into CASSLGAESYEQYF.

This clonotype was counted at least ten times. J is TRBJ2-3 and V is TRBV7-9; D is uncertain. Germline CDR1 SEHNR, CDR2 FQNEAQ (reference sequence). The CDR3 extends over 12 amino acids. Trimming pared 7 bases from V and 1 base from J, leaving 6 bases between. The CDR3 bases are TGTGCCAGCACCCCGGGCACAGATACGCAGTATTTT. Protein sequence: CASTPGTDTQYF.

This clonotype came up a few times. The chain employs TRBV24-1 and TRBJ1-3, with D hard to call. Trimming stripped 4 bases from V and 0 bases from J, with 3 bases between. Germline CDR1 reads KGHDR; CDR2 reads SFDVKD. There are 13 residues in the CDR3. The chain's CDR3 is CATSDASGNTIYF. The DNA for the CDR3 is TGTGCCACCAGTGACGCCTCTGGAAACACCATATATTTT.

This clonotype was counted at least ten times. The J gene is TRBJ1-1, the V gene TRBV5-6; the match to TRBD1 covers 8 bases. Germline V gene lookup returns CDR1 SGHDT and CDR2 YYEEEE. Trimming took 4 bases from V and 5 from J; bases not matched to a gene: 7. The CDR3 extends over 14 amino acids. The CDR3 coding sequence is TGTGCCAGCAGCACCGGGACAGGCTTAACTGAAGCTTTCTTT. Translating gives CASSTGTGLTEAFF.

The chain joins TRBV10-3 to TRBJ2-3; no reliable D call. CDR3 length: 14 amino acids. Trimming removed 0 bases from V and 8 bases from J, with 12 bases in between. CDR1 and CDR2 (germline): ENHRY, SYGVKD. The DNA of the CDR3 is TGTGCCATCAGTGAGTCCTCAGTAAAGGGTACGCAGTATTTT. This codes for CAISESSVKGTQYF.

The chain recombines TRBV12-3 or TRBV12-4 with TRBJ2-7; 10 nucleotides match TRBD1. The CDR3 runs to 14 residues. Trimming at V came to 3 bases and at J to 8 bases, leaving 7 bases not matched to a gene. The CDR3 nucleotides read TGTGCCAGCAGTTTCGGACAGGGGGGAACAAAGCAGTACTTC. Protein product: CASSFGQGGTKQYF.

The chain is built from TRBV20-1 and TRBJ2-3, with 12 bases lining up with TRBD2. Germline V CDR1 and CDR2: DFQATT, SNEGSKA (reference sequence). The CDR3 has 14 residues. The V and J ends lost 6 bases and 2 bases, in that order; junction bases with no gene match: 3. The CDR3: CSALAGGNTDTQYF. CDR3 DNA: TGCAGTGCCCTAGCGGGAGGGAACACAGATACGCAGTATTTT.

The gene calls are TRBV10-3 and TRBJ2-7, with TRBD1 matching over 7 bases. This CDR3 is built from 15 residues. Looked up from germline, CDR1 is ENHRY and CDR2 is SYGVKD. V lost 8 bases to trimming and J lost 0 bases; unmatched junction nucleotides: 10. CDR3 sequence (DNA): TGTGCCATCGGTGCCGGACAGGTGAGCTCCTACGAGCAGTACTTC. Encoded protein: CAIGAGQVSSYEQYF.

The V gene is TRBV2, the J gene TRBJ1-5, with D maybe TRBD1 (6 bases). Trimming cost V 7 bases and J 8 bases, with 21 bases left between them. CDR1 is SNHLY, CDR2 FYNNEI, per germline. The CDR3 is 15 residues long. The CDR3 nucleotides are TGTGCCAGCAAGGCCGAGGGGGGGGACGGGGAGCCCCAGCATTTT. It is translated as CASKAEGGDGEPQHF.

In its sample, this clonotype was seen a few times. The J gene is TRBJ2-3, the V gene TRBV20-1; D is unresolved. The CDR3 totals 14 residues. Germline V gene lookup returns CDR1 DFQATT and CDR2 SNEGSKA (reference sequence). Trimming took off 6 bases at V and 4 bases at J, with 17 bases between the two ends. CDR3 residues: CSATDPRRPDTQYF. The CDR3 DNA is TGCAGTGCAACGGACCCTCGGCGGCCAGATACGCAGTATTTT.

This clonotype was detected only a few times. The gene calls are TRBV20-1 and TRBJ2-1; D assignment may be TRBD1 or TRBD2 (5 bases each). Looked up from germline, CDR1 is DFQATT and CDR2 is SNEGSKA (reference sequence). V was cut by 3 bases and J by 3 bases, with 9 bases left in between. The CDR3 extends over 13 amino acids. Written as DNA, the CDR3 is TGCAGTGCTAGGTGGGGGATCTACAATGAGCAGTTCTTC. It specifies CSARWGIYNEQFF.

Turning to this clonotype: One end of the junction varies from germline; a read error may be responsible. This sequence joins TRBV15 and TRBJ1-3, with D uncertain. The germline gives CDR1 LNHNV, CDR2 YYDKDF (reference sequence). This CDR3 is built from 13 residues. The CDR3 spells CATCRDPGDTIYF. CDR3 DNA: TGTGCCACCTGCAGAGACCCCGGTGACACCATATATTTT.

This clonotype appeared a few times. The chain has TRBV3-1 and TRBJ2-7; D unclear. Between the trimmed V and J ends, which lost 1 base and 2 bases, there was a span of 18 bases. CDR3 size: 17 residues. The V gene's germline CDR1 is LGHDT and CDR2 YNNKEL (reference sequence). Here the CDR3 reads CASSQARSSSFPYEQYF. In DNA, the CDR3 is TGTGCCAGCAGCCAAGCCCGGTCGTCCAGCTTCCCCTACGAGCAGTACTTC.

CDR3 loop: CSARVPRGIYEQYF. The CDR3 DNA follows: TGCAGTGCTAGAGTCCCAAGGGGGATTTACGAGCAGTACTTC. The V and J genes are TRBV20-1 and TRBJ2-7; D is perhaps TRBD1 (6 bases). Trimming removed 1 base from V and 4 bases from J, with 14 bases in between. The germline CDR1 and CDR2 sequences are DFQATT and SNEGSKA (reference sequence). CDR3 size: 14 residues.

The V and J genes are TRBV20-1 and TRBJ2-5; D is unresolved. The germline V gene has CDR1 DFQATT and CDR2 SNEGSKA (reference sequence). The CDR3 extends over 12 amino acids. V was cut by 3 bases and J by 0 bases, with 5 bases left in between. CDR3 residues: CSASIDQETQYF. CDR3 bases: TGCAGTGCTAGCATTGACCAAGAGACCCAGTACTTC.

For this clonotype: A read error may explain this, as a much larger clone is one base away. The chain recombines TRBV5-1 with TRBJ2-2, with D unclear. The CDR3 has 16 amino acids. Trimming removed 0 bases at V and 6 bases at J, with 15 bases between. The germline V gene has CDR1 SGHRS and CDR2 YFSETQ. Here the CDR3 DNA reads TGCGCCAGCAGCTTGGTTTCTCGGTCCTCCGCCGGGGAGCTGTTTTTT. Residues: CASSLVSRSSAGELFF.

This clonotype was seen a handful of times. The chain is built from TRBV20-1 and TRBJ2-5; 11 bases line up with TRBD2. This CDR3 has 18 residues. The J segment lost 1 base and the V segment lost 4 bases, leaving 14 bases of the junction unmatched. In germline, CDR1 is DFQATT, CDR2 SNEGSKA (reference sequence). CDR3 residues: CSAKATTLLAGGQETQYF. For the CDR3, the DNA is TGCAGTGCTAAAGCGACAACTCTTCTAGCGGGGGGCCAAGAGACCCAGTACTTC.

This clonotype occurred many times. The chain uses TRBV5-1 and TRBJ2-3; D is perhaps TRBD2 (6 bases). The V gene lost 0 bases and the J gene lost 2 bases, with 13 bases spanning the gap. Germline CDR1 and CDR2: SGHRS and YFSETQ. CDR3 size: 16 residues. As DNA, the CDR3 is TGCGCCAGCAGCTTGGAAGGTGGGGGGATCACAGATACGCAGTATTTT. This gives the protein CASSLEGGGITDTQYF.

The chain employs TRBV2 and TRBJ1-2; no clear D gene. Germline assignment: CDR1 SNHLY and CDR2 FYNNEI. The germline V and J ends were trimmed by 3 bases and 4 bases, with 6 bases remaining between them. The CDR3 has 12 amino acids. CDR3 DNA sequence: TGTGCCAGCAGTGACCTGGGCTATGGCTACACCTTC. It encodes CASSDLGYGYTF.

V is TRBV10-3 and J is TRBJ2-3; D not resolved. Germline CDR1 reads ENHRY; CDR2 reads SYGVKD. This CDR3 is 14 amino acids long. V was pared by 6 bases and J by 0 bases, with 10 bases between. CDR3 residues: CAIRAARSTDTQYF. The DNA of the CDR3 is TGTGCCATCAGGGCCGCGAGAAGCACAGATACGCAGTATTTT.

This sequence joins TRBV29-1 and TRBJ1-1, with D possibly matching TRBD1 (5 bases). Germline V gene data show CDR1 as SQVTM and CDR2 as ANQGSEA. The CDR3 contains 13 residues. Trimming cost V 3 bases and J 0 bases, with 8 bases left between them. The CDR3 DNA follows: TGCAGCGTTGATGGAGGGGTGAACACTGAAGCTTTCTTT. As protein: CSVDGGVNTEAFF.

The V gene is TRBV29-1, the J gene TRBJ2-7; 8 nucleotides agree with TRBD1. Germline lookup yields CDR1 SQVTM and CDR2 ANQGSEA. With V trimmed by 3 bases and J by 1 base, 8 bases remained unmatched. The CDR3 extends over 15 amino acids. The CDR3 here is CSVDGLQGESYEQYF. CDR3 nucleotides: TGCAGCGTTGATGGATTACAGGGGGAGTCCTACGAGCAGTACTTC.

This clonotype was found many times. The chain recombines TRBV7-9 with TRBJ2-5; D tentatively fits TRBD1 or TRBD2 (5 bases each). The CDR3 contains 13 residues. With 3 bases removed from V and 1 base from J, the gap between germline ends came to 6 bases. CDR1 is SEHNR, CDR2 FQNEAQ, per germline (reference sequence). In nucleotides, the CDR3 is TGTGCCAGCAGCTTTGGGGGCCAAGAGACCCAGTACTTC. It translates to CASSFGGQETQYF.

In its sample, this clonotype was seen a few times. The rearrangement joins TRBV29-1 to TRBJ1-4; no firm D call. The CDR3 runs to 14 residues. Trimming stripped 4 bases from V and 7 bases from J, with 16 bases between. Germline V lookup: CDR1 SQVTM, CDR2 ANQGSEA. The DNA of the CDR3 is TGCAGCGTTGCCCAGGACCACGGAGGTGAAAAACTGTTTTTT. Protein: CSVAQDHGGEKLFF.

The chain links TRBV20-1 to TRBJ1-4; D ambiguous. The V and J ends lost 0 bases and 0 bases respectively, with 14 bases between them. CDR3 length equals 17 residues. CDR1 is DFQATT, CDR2 SNEGSKA, per germline (reference sequence). DNA of the CDR3: TGCAGTGCTAGAGATGCCGTCAGAGAAGCAACTAATGAAAAACTGTTTTTT. It yields the protein CSARDAVREATNEKLFF.

Many counts were recorded for this clonotype. The chain carries TRBV9 and TRBJ2-7, with D possibly matching TRBD2 (7 bases). This CDR3 comprises 15 residues. Trimming pared 0 bases from V and 5 bases from J, leaving 15 bases between. CDR1 is SGDLS and CDR2 is YYNGEE in the germline V gene. The CDR3 spells CASSVGGGLLNEQYF. The CDR3 DNA is TGTGCCAGCAGCGTAGGCGGGGGCCTTTTGAACGAGCAGTACTTC.

This clonotype was recorded once. The rearrangement uses TRBV29-1 and TRBJ1-2; 9 bases agree with TRBD1. J lost 3 bases, V lost 6 bases, and 5 bases had no gene match. The germline V gene has CDR1 SQVTM and CDR2 ANQGSEA. This CDR3 comprises 13 residues. CDR3 sequence (DNA): TGCAGCGTCGGGACAGGGTCATACTATGGCTACACCTTC. This encodes CSVGTGSYYGYTF.

The rearrangement links TRBV7-9 to TRBJ1-1; 7 nucleotides line up with TRBD1. This CDR3 has 13 residues. Looked up from germline, CDR1 is SEHNR and CDR2 is FQNEAQ (reference sequence). V trimming: 5 bases; J trimming: 9 bases; junction bases outside the gene matches: 9. The CDR3 bases are TGTGCCAGCAGCCGCCTCCGGGACAGCAAAGCTTTCTTT. Protein: CASSRLRDSKAFF.

Worth noting for this clonotype: Given a much more abundant clone one base away, this may be a read error. The gene calls are TRBV6-9 and TRBJ2-7; 7 nucleotides align to TRBD2. Germline lookup yields CDR1 MNHGY and CDR2 SVAAGI. The CDR3 contains 13 residues. The chain's CDR3 is CAGSGKNSPEQYF. For the CDR3, the DNA is TGTGCCGGCAGCGGGAAGAACAGCCCCGAGCAGTACTTC.

The V gene is TRBV19, the J gene TRBJ2-3; no reliable D call. Germline lookup yields CDR1 LNHDA and CDR2 SQIVND (reference sequence). The CDR3 spans 13 residues. Trimming shortened V by 7 bases and J by 6 bases, and 14 bases separated the two germline ends. CDR3 residues: CASTPPTRDTQYF. The CDR3, as DNA: TGTGCCAGTACCCCCCCAACGAGGGATACGCAGTATTTT.

This clonotype was recorded a few times. The V and J genes are TRBV10-3 and TRBJ1-3; D unresolved. Between the trimmed V and J ends, which lost 0 bases and 1 base, there was a span of 7 bases. Germline assignment: CDR1 ENHRY and CDR2 SYGVKD. The CDR3 covers 15 residues. In nucleotides, the CDR3 is TGTGCCATCAGTGAGTCGATAGGTTCTGGAAACACCATATATTTT. This encodes CAISESIGSGNTIYF.